These 9 T cell receptor beta chains came from one sample sequenced in a study of blood T cell repertoires in COVID-19 (dated by TCRdb to 2020 to 2021). The method was the immunoSEQ multiplex PCR assay. TCRdb stores this immuneACCESS table with in-frame sequences only. Part of the clones is absent; in the studies checked, under half of the shortfall reflects unresolved V genes, and no reason is known for the rest. A total of under 250,000 clones appear in this sample, roughly 84% of them only once. The ten largest make up roughly 2.4% of the sample. The sample comprised peripheral blood. Receptor source: a woman aged 60-75 years with acute or convalescent COVID-19.

This chain joins TRBV5-1 and TRBJ1-1; D unresolved. Trimming pared 0 bases from V and 1 base from J, leaving 10 bases between. CDR1 and CDR2 (germline): SGHRS, YFSETQ. The CDR3 extends over 15 amino acids. CDR3 sequence: CASSLDLRGNTEAFF. As DNA, the CDR3 is TGCGCCAGCAGCTTGGATTTAAGAGGGAACACTGAAGCTTTCTTT.

CDR3: CASSKTGPTAGYTF. The CDR3 DNA is TGTGCCAGCAGCAAGACAGGCCCTACCGCGGGCTACACCTTC. The J gene is TRBJ1-2, the V gene TRBV7-9; TRBD1 is a possible D gene (6 bases). This CDR3 is built from 14 residues. The V gene's germline CDR1 is SEHNR and CDR2 FQNEAQ (reference sequence). The V and J ends lost 5 bases and 8 bases respectively, with 18 bases between them.

The J gene is TRBJ2-5, the V gene TRBV6-5; TRBD1 might be the D (6 bases). In germline, CDR1 is MNHEY, CDR2 SVGAGI. V was clipped by 8 bases and J by 4 bases, with 14 bases between them. The CDR3 sequence is 13 residues long. CDR3: CASARQDSETQYF. The CDR3 region has the DNA TGTGCCAGCGCAAGACAGGACTCAGAGACCCAGTACTTC.

V and J are TRBV7-3 and TRBJ2-3, with 13 bases fitting TRBD2. This CDR3 spans 16 amino acids. The V segment lost 3 bases and the J segment 4 bases; nucleotides outside the gene matches: 4. Per germline, CDR1 SGHTA and CDR2 FQGTGA. CDR3 loop: CASSFSGTSGADTQYF. CDR3 DNA: TGTGCCAGCAGCTTCTCCGGGACTAGCGGGGCAGATACGCAGTATTTT.

The J gene is TRBJ1-3, the V gene TRBV5-1, with D unclear. The CDR3 runs to 13 residues. The germline gives CDR1 SGHRS, CDR2 YFSETQ. V gave up 4 bases and J gave up 1 base, with 6 bases separating them. The CDR3 DNA follows: TGCGCCAGCAGCCCAAAATCTGGAAACACCATATATTTT. Protein product: CASSPKSGNTIYF.

The gene calls are TRBV4-3 and TRBJ1-2, with a tentative D call TRBD1 (6 bases). The germline gives CDR1 LGHNA, CDR2 YSLEER. V was shortened by 0 bases and J by 8 bases, with 22 bases between the two germline ends. The CDR3 sequence is 17 residues long. The CDR3 region is CASSQDQFGTPSGGYTF. DNA for the CDR3: TGCGCCAGCAGCCAAGATCAGTTCGGGACACCCTCGGGGGGCTACACCTTC.

This clone appeared a few times. This chain joins TRBV11-3 and TRBJ2-1, with 9 bases aligning to TRBD1. V was clipped by 5 bases and J by 8 bases; unmatched bases: 16. The CDR3 contains 17 residues. Germline CDR1 and CDR2: SGHNT and YENEEA. In DNA form, the CDR3 reads TGTGCCAGCAGCCCAGGACAGGGACAGGGTTTAATGGATGAGCAGTTCTTC. It is translated as CASSPGQGQGLMDEQFF.

This chain joins TRBV3-1 (or the pseudogene TRBV3-2) and TRBJ2-5; maybe TRBD2 (6 bases). The CDR3 is 15 amino acids. CDR1 and CDR2 from the germline V gene are LGHDT and YNNKEL (reference sequence). V dropped 4 bases and J dropped 6 bases, with 18 bases sitting between them. In DNA form, the CDR3 reads TGTGCCAGCAGCCCCGGAGGGTCCGGCGGGAAGACCCAGTACTTC. Translation gives CASSPGGSGGKTQYF.

This clone came up once. The chain employs TRBV6-2 or TRBV6-3 and TRBJ2-7; D is unclear. CDR1 and CDR2 from the germline V gene are MNHEY and SVGEGT. The CDR3 totals 16 residues. Trimming took off 0 bases at V and 2 bases at J, with 14 bases between the two ends. DNA of the CDR3: TGTGCCAGCAGTTACTCGATAACCGGCAGGACCTACGAGCAGTACTTC. Protein: CASSYSITGRTYEQYF.